The clone carrying this T cell receptor beta chain is a singleton in its sample. Its antigen is not identified. These data come from a study of OX40 agonist ivuxolimab in advanced cancers. On the study more broadly: The patients received agonistic anti-OX40 (CD134) antibody ivuxolimab.

Profiled with immunoSEQ multiplex PCR; TCRdb holds only in-frame clones, not every one. The sample shows over 70,000 clones, 60% to 80% of them seen only once. J gave up 7 bases and V 6 bases, and 12 bases lay outside the gene matches. The CDR3 extends over 14 amino acids. Germline V gene sequence: CDR1 KGHSH, CDR2 LQKENI. Study-level results: At 0.1 to 3.0 mg/kg, clonal expansion of CD4+ and CD8+ blood T cells had occurred by week 6. Expanded clones were, on average, more numerous among CD8+ T cells than CD4+. Certain nonresponders additionally had low normalized T-cell clonal expansion.

This specimen was CD4+ or CD8+ T cells sorted from blood, taken in a trial of the OX40 agonist ivuxolimab. The chain combines TRBV18 with TRBJ2-7; 7 bases map to TRBD1. This TCR was recovered from an adult with an advanced solid tumor such as melanoma, head and neck, liver or kidney cancer. DNA of the CDR3: TGTGCCAGCTCCCGTAAGACAGGGACCGAAGAGCAGTACTTC. Encoded protein: CASSRKTGTEEQYF.